The clone carrying this TCR beta chain was recorded at least ten times. The antigen is undetermined. This entry belongs to a study of response to subunit inactivated influenza vaccine. TCRdb reanalysed the RT-PCR reads using MiXCR and keeps one entry per CDR3 protein. The repertoire has 400,000 to 550,000 distinct CDR3 sequences, 25% of them found once; the top ten carry 1.5% to 2%. Germline V gene data show CDR1 as KGHSH and CDR2 as LQKENI. The CDR3 totals 16 residues. Trimming removed 8 bases from V and 4 bases from J; junction bases left unmatched: 8. Findings of the study overall: There was a suggestion from the authors that each seasonal influenza vaccination recruits few new T cells.

This clonotype was sampled from a man over 45 who received an inactivated influenza vaccine. This sequence joins TRBV18 and TRBJ2-1; TRBD2 aligns across 13 bases. The sequenced sample was CD4+ T cells sorted from PBMCs, obtained more than 4 days after vaccination. CDR3 amino acids: CASSPGLAGTYNEQFF. The CDR3 DNA follows: TGTGCCAGCAGTCCGGGACTAGCGGGGACTTACAATGAGCAGTTCTTC.